What follows describes a single TCR beta chain. The antigen is undetermined. Subsequent to 10 days of culture, CD4+ T cells were isolated. Vaccination of participants consisted of two doses of either the BNT162b2 or mRNA-1273 vaccine. Each culture had half its medium swapped for IL-2 medium on days 3 and 7. Using immunoSEQ multiplex PCR, the repertoire was profiled, and TCRdb retains in-frame clones only, with some absent. The data show about 73,000 clones, with nearly 75% seen just once and about 2.3% held by the top ten. This sample is part of a study of vaccination effects on CD4 cells after COVID-19. Study information: Expansion with viral peptide pools was applied to antigen-specific CD4+ T cells by the ViraFEST assay prior to sequencing.

Study results and caveats: Researchers report that only 1 of 255 vaccine-induced clones in healthy vaccinees cross-reacted with common cold coronaviruses.

J was trimmed by 1 base and V by 5 bases; bases with no gene match: 2. This CDR3 region has 14 residues. CDR1 and CDR2 (germline): SSHAT, FNYEAQ (reference sequence). The rearrangement joins TRBV7-7 to TRBJ2-5; 9 bases map to TRBD2. The receptor was isolated from a human donor who received a COVID-19 vaccine. Specimen: CD4+ T cells from PBMCs cultured without peptide, collected after COVID-19 vaccination. CDR3 residues: CASSRGGAQETQYF. CDR3 bases: TGTGCCAGCAGCCGCGGGGGGGCCCAAGAGACCCAGTACTTC.